Listed below are T cell receptor beta chains from one sample, sequenced in a study of technical replicates of blood from several donors. Profiling relied on immunoSEQ multiplex PCR, and the TCRdb table lists in-frame clones only, not all of them. The table lists more than 65,000 clones, roughly 94% of them singletons. The sample was T cells isolated from PBMCs. The source of these receptors is a human donor in good health. Both conserved end residues are part of each CDR3. Each record gives: J gene, V gene, CDR3 protein.

TRBJ2-2 TRBV10-2 CASSGLPAGGPAGELFF
TRBJ2-2 TRBV28 CASSIPRGELFF
TRBJ1-2 TRBV7-6 CASSLVWGGRDRYGYTF
TRBJ1-2 TRBV11-3 CASSLGPGGGYTF
TRBJ2-7 TRBV5-1 CASSVTSGSSNEQYF
TRBJ2-2 TRBV30 CAWKGRIVTGELFF
TRBJ2-2 TRBV25-1 CASSEYVAGESGELFF
TRBJ2-5 TRBV7-6 CASSMGGGLVLRETQYF
TRBJ1-2 TRBV6-5 CASGGTGGVYGYTF
TRBJ1-3 TRBV11-2 CASSLGQGGGNTIYF
TRBJ2-7 TRBV21-1 CARLDRGHEQYF
TRBJ1-2 TRBV5-1 CASSLDRGWGYTF
TRBJ2-7 TRBV10-3 CAISDSGTASYEQYF
TRBJ2-1 TRBV4-2 CASSPLAGGPFFDEQFF
TRBJ2-1 TRBV5-1 CASSYLFDRGGRGRAGYNEQFF
TRBJ2-5 TRBV7-6 CASSLSFRGLQETQYF
TRBJ2-3 TRBV7-2 CASSSQRGGQYF
TRBJ1-2 TRBV28 CASTNQDLRHNYGYTF
TRBJ2-3 TRBV27 CASSPDRDLTDTQYF
TRBJ1-6 TRBV27 CASSFFGQVGNSPLHF
TRBJ1-5 TRBV7-2 CASSLFRGFNQPQHF
TRBJ2-5 TRBV7-9 CASSRPSGRIQETQYF
TRBJ2-4 TRBV27 CASSLSIAVAKNIQYF
TRBJ2-5 TRBV5-1 CASSEGPRGREETQYF
TRBJ1-1 TRBV27 CASSSPPGRGTEAFF
TRBJ1-1 TRBV27 CASSSTYSNTEAFF
TRBJ2-1 TRBV11-2 CASSLLSSYNEQFF
TRBJ2-1 TRBV20-1 CSASGTREFF
TRBJ2-1 TRBV7-9 CASSLKGPGLYEQFF
TRBJ2-1 TRBV19 CASSIMVAGGNEQFF
TRBJ2-5 TRBV9 CASSVTSGETQYF
TRBJ1-5 TRBV28 CASSPYLGGSNQPQHF
TRBJ2-4 TRBV21-1 CASSRGRRTKNIQYF
TRBJ1-5 TRBV2 CASRDRGILGHNQPQHF
TRBJ2-6 TRBV28 CASSSTSSGANVLTF
TRBJ1-1 TRBV7-9 CASSSTSEAFF
TRBJ2-5 TRBV6-1 CATQKIAGHF
TRBJ1-4 TRBV25-1 CASSETGVEGGKLFF
TRBJ2-3 TRBV28 CASSSRGHDTQYF
TRBJ2-7 TRBV11-3 CASSLGASTYEQYF
TRBJ2-7 TRBV4-2 CASSQGLAGPYEQYF
TRBJ2-3 TRBV27 CASSSSAREYVFPDTQYF
TRBJ2-7 TRBV4-2 CASSQPTGRGAEQYF
TRBJ2-4 TRBV14 CASSLTGGNIQYF
TRBJ1-1 TRBV19 CASSIDLRGNTEAFF
TRBJ2-2 TRBV11-2 CASRTHRSTTYSAGELFF